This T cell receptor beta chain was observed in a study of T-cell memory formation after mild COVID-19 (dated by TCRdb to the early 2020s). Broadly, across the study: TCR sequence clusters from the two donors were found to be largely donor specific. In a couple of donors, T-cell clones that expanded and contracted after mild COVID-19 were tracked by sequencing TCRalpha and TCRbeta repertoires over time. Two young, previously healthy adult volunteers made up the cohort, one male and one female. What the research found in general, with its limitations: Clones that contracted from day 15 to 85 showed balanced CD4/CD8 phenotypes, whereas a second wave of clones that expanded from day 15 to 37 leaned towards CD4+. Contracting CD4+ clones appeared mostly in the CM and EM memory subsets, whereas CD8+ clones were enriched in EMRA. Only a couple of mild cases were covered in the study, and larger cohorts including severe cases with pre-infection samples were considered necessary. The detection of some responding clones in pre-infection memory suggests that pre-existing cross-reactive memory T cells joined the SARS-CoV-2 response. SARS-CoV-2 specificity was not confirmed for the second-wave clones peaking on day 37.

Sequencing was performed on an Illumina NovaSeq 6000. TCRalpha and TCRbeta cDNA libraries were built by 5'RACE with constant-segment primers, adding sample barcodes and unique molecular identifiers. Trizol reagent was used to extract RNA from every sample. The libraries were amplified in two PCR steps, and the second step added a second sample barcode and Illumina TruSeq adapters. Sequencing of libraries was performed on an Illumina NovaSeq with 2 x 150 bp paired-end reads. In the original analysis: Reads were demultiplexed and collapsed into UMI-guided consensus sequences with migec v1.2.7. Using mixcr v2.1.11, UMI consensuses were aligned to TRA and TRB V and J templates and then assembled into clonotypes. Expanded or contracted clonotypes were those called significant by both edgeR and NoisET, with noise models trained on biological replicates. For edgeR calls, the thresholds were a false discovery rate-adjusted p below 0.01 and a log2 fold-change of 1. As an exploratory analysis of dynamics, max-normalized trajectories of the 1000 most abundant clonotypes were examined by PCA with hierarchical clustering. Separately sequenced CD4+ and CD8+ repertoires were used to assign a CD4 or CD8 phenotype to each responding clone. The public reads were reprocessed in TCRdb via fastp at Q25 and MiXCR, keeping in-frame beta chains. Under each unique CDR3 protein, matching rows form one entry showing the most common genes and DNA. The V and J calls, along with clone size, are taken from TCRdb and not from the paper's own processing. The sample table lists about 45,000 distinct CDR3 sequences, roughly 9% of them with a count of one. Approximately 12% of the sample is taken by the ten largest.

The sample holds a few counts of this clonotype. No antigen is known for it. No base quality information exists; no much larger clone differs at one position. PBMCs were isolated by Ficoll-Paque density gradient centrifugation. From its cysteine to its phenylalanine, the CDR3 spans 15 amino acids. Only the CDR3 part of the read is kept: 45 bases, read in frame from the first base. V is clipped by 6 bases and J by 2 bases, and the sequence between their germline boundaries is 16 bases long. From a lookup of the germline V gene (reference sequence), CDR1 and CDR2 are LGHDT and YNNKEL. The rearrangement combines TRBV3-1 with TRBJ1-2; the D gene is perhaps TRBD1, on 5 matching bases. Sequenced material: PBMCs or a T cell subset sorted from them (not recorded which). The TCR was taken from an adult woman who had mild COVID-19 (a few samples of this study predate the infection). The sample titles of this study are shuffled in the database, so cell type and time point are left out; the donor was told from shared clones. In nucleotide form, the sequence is TGTGCCAGCAGACCGGGGGGAAATTGGAACTATGGCTACACCTTC. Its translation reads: CASRPGGNWNYGYTF.